The clone carrying this T cell receptor (beta chain) has a count of ten or more. The sample comes from a study of blood T cell repertoires in COVID-19. Original processing notes: The authors estimated nucleated cell counts from reference gene primer amplification. Some clones are missing from TCRdb's copy, which holds only in-frame ones; the method was immunoSEQ multiplex PCR. For V, J and clone size, that table is used; D and trimming come from the DNA. The sample records some 120,000 clones, about nine tenths being singletons. Sequenced sample: peripheral blood. The TCR was taken from a human donor with active COVID-19. The donor label of this sample is uncertain.

As DNA, the CDR3 is TGTGCCACCTCCCGGACAGGGTGGCACACCATATATTTT. Protein product: CATSRTGWHTIYF. The chain carries TRBV19 and TRBJ1-3, with TRBD1 matching 8 bases. V was pared by 10 bases and J by 8 bases, with 10 bases of the junction left unmatched. Germline CDR1 is LNHDA and CDR2 is SQIVND (reference sequence). The CDR3 spans 13 residues.